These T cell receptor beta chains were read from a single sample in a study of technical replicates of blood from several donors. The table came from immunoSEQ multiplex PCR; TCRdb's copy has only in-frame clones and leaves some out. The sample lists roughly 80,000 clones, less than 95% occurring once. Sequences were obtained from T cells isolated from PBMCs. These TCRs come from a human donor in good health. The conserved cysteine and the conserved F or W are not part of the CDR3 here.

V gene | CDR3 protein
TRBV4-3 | ASSQNPDKVYGANVLT
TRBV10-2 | ATRPGLRNTEAF
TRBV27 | ASNRQGQGRTEAF
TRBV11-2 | ASSLDRTGAETQY
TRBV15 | ATSSPGNNQPQH
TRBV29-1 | SIVPAGDRRTQY
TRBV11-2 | ASSLFLSGAQDYGYT
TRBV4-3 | ASSQSRGRTDTQY
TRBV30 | AWSLAQETQY
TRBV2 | ASSVFQGQGYT
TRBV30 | AWNRAGSGYT
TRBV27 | ASSLSRHSEQY
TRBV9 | ASSAGTEDSQQY
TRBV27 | ASSLSTGYEQY
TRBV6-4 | ASSESQGGEKLF